This is a list of T cell receptor beta chains from one sample in a study of blood T cells in healthy people across ages. A single record per CDR3 protein comes from TCRdb applying MiXCR to the 5' RACE reads. The repertoire holds hundreds of thousands of distinct CDR3 sequences, with 45% to 65% as singletons. Sequencing was carried out using blood. Receptor source: a man in his 60s in good health. CDR3s include the opening cysteine and the closing phenylalanine or tryptophan. The order of the fields is clone size, V gene, J gene, D gene, CDR3 protein, CDR3 DNA. A D gene is named only where the DNA matches it firmly. Part of the rows lack a size; the others show once, few, many or a class for expanded clones.

NA	TRBV7-2	TRBJ2-2	NA	CASSLGTQLGELFF	TGTGCCAGCAGCTTGGGGACACAACTCGGGGAGCTGTTTTTT
NA	TRBV3-1	TRBJ1-1	NA	CASPWEGGNTEAFF	TGTGCCAGCCCTTGGGAGGGAGGGAACACTGAAGCTTTCTTT
NA	TRBV7-2	TRBJ1-5	NA	CASSFRNDPRQPQHF	TGTGCCAGCAGCTTTCGTAATGATCCTCGTCAGCCCCAGCATTTT
NA	TRBV7-2	TRBJ1-2	NA	CASSPGGAGADYYGYTF	TGTGCCAGCAGCCCCGGGGGGGCAGGGGCTGACTACTATGGCTACACCTTC
NA	TRBV6-5	TRBJ2-6	TRBD2	CASTRGGEANVLTF	TGTGCCAGCACCCGGGGGGGCGAGGCCAACGTCCTGACTTTC
few	TRBV18	TRBJ2-7	TRBD1	CASSPQRGQYEQYF	TGTGCCAGCTCACCACAAAGGGGGCAGTACGAGCAGTACTTC
NA	TRBV7-2	TRBJ1-6	NA	CASSIPMGSYNSPLHF	TGTGCCAGCAGCATACCTATGGGCTCCTATAATTCACCCCTCCACTTT
NA	TRBV20-1	TRBJ2-5	TRBD2	CSAKASGRETQYF	TGCAGTGCTAAAGCTAGCGGGAGGGAGACCCAGTACTTC
NA	TRBV7-2	TRBJ2-3	NA	CASSINRVEDTQYF	TGTGCCAGCAGCATCAACAGGGTTGAAGATACGCAGTATTTT
NA	TRBV4-1	TRBJ1-2	NA	CASSQSPGENYGYTF	TGCGCCAGCAGCCAAAGTCCGGGCGAGAACTATGGCTACACCTTC
once	TRBV27	TRBJ2-7	NA	CASSLGAAFEQYF	TGTGCCAGCAGTTTAGGGGCTGCCTTCGAGCAGTACTTC
NA	TRBV5-1	TRBJ1-2	NA	CASSQLGNYGYTF	TGCGCCAGCAGCCAACTCGGCAACTATGGCTACACCTTC
NA	TRBV20-1	TRBJ2-7	NA	CSAWVRMTGRNPYEQYF	TGCAGTGCTTGGGTTCGGATGACGGGGCGGAACCCTTACGAGCAGTACTTC
few	TRBV11-2	TRBJ2-1	NA	CASSLAAGQYNEQFF	TGTGCCAGCAGCTTAGCGGCAGGCCAGTACAATGAGCAGTTCTTC
NA	TRBV7-6	TRBJ2-3	TRBD2	CASSQAGEDTQYF	TGTGCCAGCAGCCAAGCGGGGGAGGATACGCAGTATTTT
NA	TRBV4-1	TRBJ2-2	NA	CASSQNGRRELFF	TGCGCCAGCAGCCAAAACGGCCGGAGGGAGCTGTTTTTT
NA	TRBV4-1	TRBJ2-6	NA	CASSSPGKGETPPGANVLTF	TGCGCCAGCAGCTCCCCCGGGAAGGGAGAGACTCCCCCTGGGGCCAACGTCCTGACTTTC
NA	TRBV12-5	TRBJ2-5	NA	CASASGRGETQYF	TGTGCTAGTGCCTCAGGGAGAGGAGAGACCCAGTACTTC
NA	TRBV9	TRBJ1-1	NA	CASSLEEDREAFF	TGTGCCAGCAGCTTAGAGGAGGACAGAGAAGCTTTCTTT
many	TRBV3-1	TRBJ2-5	NA	CASSQDVGGLRGQETQYF	TGTGCCAGCAGCCAAGACGTTGGGGGGCTAAGGGGTCAAGAGACCCAGTACTTC
NA	TRBV3-1	TRBJ2-6	TRBD1	CASSHRDRVFNVLTF	TGTGCCAGCAGCCACCGGGACAGGGTGTTCAACGTCCTGACTTTC
NA	TRBV6-1	TRBJ1-2	TRBD1	CATGDRSYGYTF	TGTGCCACCGGGGACAGATCCTATGGCTACACCTTC
NA	TRBV7-9	TRBJ1-5	NA	CASSLDPTGPLRTDNQPQHF	TGTGCCAGCAGCTTAGACCCGACAGGCCCACTCCGAACAGACAATCAGCCCCAGCATTTT
NA	TRBV6-2/TRBV6-3	TRBJ2-5	TRBD2	CASSTSPTSGGFLQETQYF	TGTGCCAGCAGTACTTCACCGACTAGCGGGGGATTCCTCCAAGAGACCCAGTACTTC
NA	TRBV4-2	TRBJ2-1	NA	CASSQAPLGGNYNEQFF	TGTGCCAGCAGCCAAGCCCCCTTGGGCGGGAACTACAATGAGCAGTTCTTC
NA	TRBV11-2	TRBJ2-7	TRBD1	CASSLSRGTYEQYF	TGTGCCAGCAGCTTATCCAGGGGGACCTACGAGCAGTACTTC
NA	TRBV5-1	TRBJ1-5	NA	CASSFTGQPNQPQHF	TGCGCCAGCAGCTTTACTGGACAACCCAATCAGCCCCAGCATTTT
NA	TRBV5-1	TRBJ2-3	TRBD1	CASSLDRGSSDTQYF	TGCGCCAGCAGCTTGGACAGGGGGTCTTCAGATACGCAGTATTTT
NA	TRBV2	TRBJ1-6	NA	CASRGAASYNSPLHF	TGTGCCAGCAGAGGGGCAGCCTCCTATAATTCACCCCTCCACTTT
few	TRBV14	TRBJ2-4	NA	CASSQDVDIQYF	TGTGCCAGCAGCCAAGACGTGGACATTCAGTACTTC
NA	TRBV6-5	TRBJ2-3	TRBD2	CASNRGGVGTDTQYF	TGTGCCAGCAATCGCGGGGGGGTTGGCACAGATACGCAGTATTTT
few	TRBV11-2	TRBJ1-4	NA	CASSLLSGLTNEKLFF	TGTGCCAGCAGCTTATTATCTGGGCTCACGAATGAAAAACTGTTTTTT
NA	TRBV7-2	TRBJ2-7	TRBD1	CASSAGTGNEQYF	TGTGCCAGCAGCGCCGGGACAGGGAACGAGCAGTACTTC
NA	TRBV21-1	TRBJ2-7	NA	CASSYRLGTEQYF	TGTGCCAGCAGCTATCGGTTAGGTACCGAGCAGTACTTC
many	TRBV24-1	TRBJ2-5	TRBD1	CATSERTGGQETQYF	TGTGCCACCAGTGAAAGAACAGGGGGGCAAGAGACCCAGTACTTC
NA	TRBV27	TRBJ1-1	TRBD1	CASSFQGGGNTEAFF	TGTGCCAGCAGTTTCCAGGGGGGGGGTAACACTGAAGCTTTCTTT
few	TRBV5-1	TRBJ2-5	NA	CASSPKFRGRDADDGTQYF	TGCGCCAGCAGCCCAAAATTCCGTGGGCGGGACGCCGACGACGGGACCCAGTACTTC
NA	TRBV11-2	TRBJ2-1	NA	CASRSRITWPDDEQFF	TGTGCCAGCAGATCACGAATTACATGGCCCGACGATGAGCAGTTCTTC
NA	TRBV29-1	TRBJ2-5	NA	CSVDRNGQPQETQYF	TGCAGCGTTGATCGGAACGGACAGCCTCAAGAGACCCAGTACTTC
NA	TRBV6-6	TRBJ2-7	NA	CASSPQGRDEQYF	TGTGCCAGCAGTCCCCAGGGGAGGGACGAGCAGTACTTC
NA	TRBV2	TRBJ2-1	NA	CASCYSSSRQFF	TGTGCCAGCTGTTACTCTAGCTCGAGGCAGTTCTTC